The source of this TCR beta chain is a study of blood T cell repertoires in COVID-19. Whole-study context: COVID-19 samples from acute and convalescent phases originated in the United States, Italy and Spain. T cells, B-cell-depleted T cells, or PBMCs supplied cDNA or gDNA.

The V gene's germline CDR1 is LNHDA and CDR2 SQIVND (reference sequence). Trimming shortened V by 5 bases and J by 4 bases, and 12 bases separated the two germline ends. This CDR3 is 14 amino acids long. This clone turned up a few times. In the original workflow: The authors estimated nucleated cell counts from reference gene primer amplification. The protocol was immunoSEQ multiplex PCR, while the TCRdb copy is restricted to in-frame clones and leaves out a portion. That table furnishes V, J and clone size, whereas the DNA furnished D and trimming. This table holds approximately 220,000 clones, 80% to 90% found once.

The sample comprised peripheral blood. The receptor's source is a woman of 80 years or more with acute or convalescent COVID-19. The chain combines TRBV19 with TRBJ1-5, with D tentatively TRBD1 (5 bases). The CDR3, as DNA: TGTGCCAGTAGTGCAGGGCCTCAGAATCAGCCCCAGCATTTT. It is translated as CASSAGPQNQPQHF.